A single sample is the source of the 17 T cell receptor beta chains below, sequenced in a study of T cells after yellow fever vaccination (dated 2019 in TCRdb). The treatment or condition label of this sample denotes: live attenuated yellow fever vaccine strain. The method was 5' RACE. Sequencing was carried out with an Illumina HiSeq 2500. TCRdb cleaned the public reads at Q25 with fastp, built clones with MiXCR and kept in-frame beta chains. Rows are unified per CDR3 protein, each entry keeping the most common DNA and genes. The sample table contains a few hundred thousand distinct CDR3 sequences; only one count was recorded for about a fifth of them. 14% of the sample is in the top ten clones. Material: PBMCs, obtained 15 days after the yellow fever booster vaccination. The receptors were gathered from a man between 25 and 39 years old who received the YFV17D yellow fever vaccine.

This chain uses TRBV28 with TRBJ1-1; a weak D match, TRBD1 (5 bases). Trimming took 5 bases from V and 10 from J, leaving 23 bases between them. Germline V gives CDR1 MDHEN, CDR2 SYDVKM. The CDR3 totals 15 residues. The CDR3 DNA reads TGTGCCAGCAGTCCCTGGTCGGTGTACGGGGCTGGAGCTTTCTTT. Protein: CASSPWSVYGAGAFF.

The chain couples TRBV12-3 or TRBV12-4 to TRBJ1-1, with TRBD1 as a possible D gene (5 bases). This CDR3 has 13 residues. V dropped 1 base and J dropped 7 bases, with 10 bases sitting between them. CDR3 sequence (DNA): TGTGCCAGCAGTTTAGTCCCCAGGGTTGAAGCTTTCTTT. This gives the protein CASSLVPRVEAFF.

The CDR3 nucleotides are TGCGCCAGCAGCCCGGGACTAGTTTCGAGAACCAATGAGCAGTTCTTC. Protein sequence: CASSPGLVSRTNEQFF. The chain links TRBV5-1 to TRBJ2-1, with 8 nucleotides matching TRBD2. Germline assignment: CDR1 SGHRS and CDR2 YFSETQ. This CDR3 comprises 16 residues. V lost 4 bases, J lost 6 bases, and 12 bases stayed unmatched.

The chain uses TRBV11-2 and TRBJ2-7, with D possibly being TRBD1 (5 bases). The V end was cut by 8 bases, the J end by 4 bases, with 18 bases between. This CDR3 comprises 14 residues. CDR1 is SGHAT and CDR2 is FQNNGV in the germline V gene. The CDR3 reads CASGATRSTYEQYF. The CDR3 DNA reads TGTGCCAGCGGGGCCACAAGGTCGACTTACGAGCAGTACTTC.

This clonotype has only a few counts. The CDR3 loop reads CASSLEWVGSGANVLTF. The CDR3 DNA reads TGCGCCAGCAGCTTGGAATGGGTCGGCTCTGGGGCCAACGTCCTGACTTTC. The V call is TRBV5-1, the J call TRBJ2-6; unclear D gene. V lost 0 bases and J 0 bases, leaving 10 bases between the germline ends. Per the germline V gene, CDR1 is SGHRS and CDR2 is YFSETQ. CDR3 length: 17 residues.

The V gene is TRBV7-2, the J gene TRBJ2-5; the D gene is possibly TRBD2 (6 bases). Germline lookup yields CDR1 SGHTA and CDR2 FQGNSA. The germline V and J ends were trimmed by 0 bases and 1 base, with 12 bases remaining between them. There are 16 residues in the CDR3. CDR3 coding DNA: TGTGCCAGCAGCTTAGCTGGGGGAGGCGGCCAAGAGACCCAGTACTTC. Its translation: CASSLAGGGGQETQYF. Full variable domain (rest looked up from reference TRBV7-2 and TRBJ2-5): GAGVSQSPSNKVTEKGKDVELRCDPISGHTALYWYRQSLGQGLEFLIYFQGNSAPDKSGLPSDRFSAERTGGSVSTLTIQRTQQEDSAVYLCASSLAGGGGQETQYFGPGTRLLVL.

This clonotype was seen at least ten times. The gene calls are TRBV20-1 and TRBJ2-7; D not resolved. V lost 4 bases, J lost 9 bases, and 10 bases lay in between. The germline V gene encodes CDR1 DFQATT and CDR2 SNEGSKA (reference sequence). This CDR3 is 10 amino acids long. The CDR3 bases are TGCAGTGCTACAGAACTCGGGCAGTACTTC. Protein sequence: CSATELGQYF.

The chain links TRBV7-2 to TRBJ2-2, with D perhaps TRBD2 (5 bases). Trimming removed 0 bases at V and 7 bases at J, with 12 bases between. The CDR3 totals 15 residues. The germline CDR1 and CDR2 sequences are SGHTA and FQGNSA. The CDR3 region has the DNA TGTGCCAGCAGCTTAGCGGGGAGCCTCAGCGGGGAGCTGTTTTTT. Protein sequence: CASSLAGSLSGELFF. Full variable domain (remainder filled in from reference TRBV7-2 and TRBJ2-2): GAGVSQSPSNKVTEKGKDVELRCDPISGHTALYWYRQSLGQGLEFLIYFQGNSAPDKSGLPSDRFSAERTGGSVSTLTIQRTQQEDSAVYLCASSLAGSLSGELFFGEGSRLTVL.

V gene TRBV7-2 combines with J gene TRBJ2-7; TRBD1 matches 10 bases. Germline V gene sequence: CDR1 SGHTA, CDR2 FQGNSA. The V segment lost 5 bases and the J segment 4 bases; nucleotides outside the gene matches: 8. The CDR3 is 15 amino acids. The CDR3 sequence is CASSPLPDRGYEQYF. The CDR3 nucleotides read TGTGCCAGCAGCCCTCTCCCGGACAGGGGGTACGAGCAGTACTTC.

The chain recombines TRBV20-1 with TRBJ2-1; 10 bases are a match to TRBD2. CDR1 and CDR2 from the germline V gene are DFQATT and SNEGSKA (reference sequence). CDR3 length: 13 residues. Trimming at V came to 0 bases and at J to 12 bases, leaving 5 bases not matched to a gene. The chain's CDR3 is CSARETSGSGQFF. DNA of the CDR3: TGCAGTGCTAGAGAGACTAGCGGGTCGGGGCAGTTCTTC.

This clonotype has ten or more counts. The chain couples TRBV5-1 to TRBJ2-3; D gene uncertain. The CDR3 loop spans 15 amino acids. CDR1 is SGHRS and CDR2 is YFSETQ in the germline V gene. Trimming took 0 bases from V and 1 from J, leaving 9 bases between them. CDR3 sequence reads: CASSLEGTGTDTQYF. CDR3 in DNA: TGCGCCAGCAGCTTGGAAGGCACAGGCACAGATACGCAGTATTTT. Combining the CDR3 with reference TRBV5-1 and TRBJ2-3 gives the whole variable domain KAGVTQTPRYLIKTRGQQVTLSCSPISGHRSVSWYQQTPGQGLQFLFEYFSETQRNKGNFPGRFSGRQFSNSRSEMNVSTLELGDSALYLCASSLEGTGTDTQYFGPGTRLTVL.

The gene calls are TRBV20-1 and TRBJ1-1; no clear D. Trimming cost V 0 bases and J 10 bases, with 12 bases left between them. Germline CDR1 and CDR2: DFQATT and SNEGSKA (reference sequence). This CDR3 is built from 12 residues. The CDR3 nucleotides read TGCAGTGCTAGAGATGGACCAACCGGAGCTTTCTTT. Its protein is CSARDGPTGAFF.

This clonotype was recorded a few times. The chain recombines TRBV7-2 with TRBJ2-7; possibly TRBD1 for D (7 bases). The CDR3 is 14 residues long. V shed 5 bases and J shed 7 bases, with 18 bases lying between them. Germline CDR1 and CDR2: SGHTA and FQGNSA. This CDR3 is CASSPDREAREQYF. CDR3 DNA: TGTGCCAGCAGCCCCGACAGGGAGGCGAGAGAGCAGTACTTC.

This clonotype was found many times. This chain connects TRBV7-8 to TRBJ2-7; possible D gene TRBD1, 6 bases. The CDR3 covers 15 residues. Germline-derived CDR1 and CDR2 are SGHVS and FQNEAQ. V was shortened by 5 bases and J by 7 bases, with 21 bases between the two germline ends. The CDR3 region is CASSRRTDFRGEQYF. As DNA, the CDR3 is TGTGCCAGCAGCCGCCGGACAGACTTTCGTGGGGAGCAGTACTTC.

The V gene is TRBV20-1, the J gene TRBJ2-3; D possibly corresponds to TRBD1 (6 bases). The CDR3 is 15 residues long. V was pared by 7 bases and J by 6 bases, with 23 bases between. Germline-derived CDR1 and CDR2 are DFQATT and SNEGSKA (reference sequence). In DNA form, the CDR3 reads TGCAGTGGCACTCCGGGACATATGACTACGGATACGCAGTATTTT. It is translated as CSGTPGHMTTDTQYF.

This sequence joins TRBV20-1 and TRBJ2-5, with D possibly matching TRBD2 (5 bases). This CDR3 is built from 16 residues. V was trimmed by 3 bases and J by 1 base, leaving 18 bases between them. Germline lookup yields CDR1 DFQATT and CDR2 SNEGSKA (reference sequence). CDR3 DNA: TGCAGTGCTAGGGAATACCCTGGACTGGTCCAAGAGACCCAGTACTTC. Its protein is CSAREYPGLVQETQYF.

CDR3 in amino acids: CASSSGGAWDTQYF. CDR3 nucleotide sequence: TGCGCCAGCAGCTCAGGGGGGGCCTGGGATACGCAGTATTTT. V usage is TRBV10-2 and J usage is TRBJ2-3; either TRBD1 or TRBD2 may fit D (7 bases each). The CDR3 is 14 residues long. Between the trimmed V and J ends, which lost 6 bases and 6 bases, there was a span of 16 bases. CDR1 and CDR2 (germline): WSHSY, SAAADI.